This T cell receptor beta chain emerged from a study of blood T cell repertoires in COVID-19. Looking at the study overall: Samples representing acute and convalescent COVID-19 were sourced from the United States, Italy and Spain. From T cells, B-cell-depleted T cells, or PBMCs came the material, which was cDNA or gDNA.

In the authors' workflow: Scientists estimated how many nucleated cells there were by amplifying reference gene primers. Only in-frame clones appear in the TCRdb table, and some are missing; sequencing was by immunoSEQ multiplex PCR. V and J calls and clone size are given by that table; D and trimming were obtained from the DNA. Among 250,000 to 300,000 clones listed, 89% were seen once. Germline V lookup: CDR1 SNHLY, CDR2 FYNNEI. The CDR3 loop spans 14 amino acids. Trimming removed 6 bases at V and 6 bases at J, with 14 bases between. This chain connects TRBV2 to TRBJ2-2, with TRBD2 as a possible D gene (6 bases). The sequencing sample was made of peripheral blood. The source is a woman in her thirties or forties who had recovered from COVID-19. The CDR3 sequence is CASRTGEPAGELFF. For the CDR3, the DNA is TGTGCCAGCAGGACGGGGGAGCCCGCCGGGGAGCTGTTTTTT.